This TCR beta chain was sequenced in a study of T cell changes during pregnancy in multiple sclerosis. This CDR3 is built from 14 residues. Between the trimmed V and J ends, which lost 0 bases and 5 bases, there was a span of 11 bases. Germline assignment: CDR1 KGHSH and CDR2 LQKENI. TCRdb's table, derived via immunoSEQ multiplex PCR, lists solely in-frame clones and lacks some. In the table there are about 80,000 clones, about 91% of which are singletons. V and J are TRBV18 and TRBJ2-7; perhaps TRBD2 as D (5 bases). The material sequenced was peripheral blood, taken before pregnancy. The sequence was obtained from a female donor with multiple sclerosis, enrolled in a pregnancy study. The CDR3 DNA reads TGTGCCAGCTCACCACCGTTGAGGGCCCACGAGCAGTACTTC. It yields the protein CASSPPLRAHEQYF. Looking up the rest from reference TRBV18 and TRBJ2-7 gives the full variable domain: NAGVMQNPRHLVRRRGQEARLRCSPMKGHSHVYWYRQLPEEGLKFMVYLQKENIIDESGMPKERFSAEFPKEGPSILRIQQVVRGDSAAYFCASSPPLRAHEQYFGPGTRLTVT.